Below, 32 T cell receptor beta chains from the same sample are listed, as sequenced in a study of lymphopenia after photon versus proton radiotherapy. The repertoire was sequenced with immunoSEQ multiplex PCR; TCRdb's copy has only in-frame clones and lacks some. The repertoire holds under 35,000 clones, with approximately 87% as singletons. The source was peripheral blood, collected from a patient treated with proton-based radiotherapy. The receptors stem from a woman in her 70s with pancreatic cancer.

The chain couples TRBV18 to TRBJ2-1; 12 bases match TRBD1. CDR1 is KGHSH and CDR2 is LQKENI in the germline V gene. CDR3 length equals 15 residues. V lost 3 bases, J lost 6 bases, and 3 bases stayed unmatched. CDR3 DNA sequence: TGTGCCAGCTCACCCGGGACAGGGGGCCTCAATGAGCAGTTCTTC. It is translated as CASSPGTGGLNEQFF. The full variable domain, completed using reference TRBV18 and TRBJ2-1, is NAGVMQNPRHLVRRRGQEARLRCSPMKGHSHVYWYRQLPEEGLKFMVYLQKENIIDESGMPKERFSAEFPKEGPSILRIQQVVRGDSAAYFCASSPGTGGLNEQFFGPGTRLTVL.

A few counts support this clone. V gene TRBV11-1 combines with J gene TRBJ2-1, with D tentatively TRBD1 (5 bases). The germline gives CDR1 SGHAT, CDR2 FQDESV (reference sequence). This CDR3 has 15 residues. The V gene lost 6 bases and the J gene lost 7 bases, with 19 bases spanning the gap. The CDR3 bases are TGTGCCAGCAGTCAGACAGTTAACTCCTGGAATGAGCAGTTCTTC. It translates to CASSQTVNSWNEQFF.

Concerning this clone itself: Sequence at one end of the junction differs from germline and may be a read error. The V call is TRBV7-9, the J call TRBJ2-3; TRBD1 is a possible D gene (6 bases). In germline, CDR1 is SEHNR, CDR2 FQNEAQ (reference sequence). The CDR3 spans 11 residues. CDR3 DNA: TGTGCCAGCAGCTCGGGACAACAGTGGGTTTTT. Its translation is CASSSGQQWVF.

The CDR3 loop reads CSVGAGGNVGVGELFF. The CDR3, as DNA: TGCAGCGTTGGGGCAGGGGGCAACGTTGGGGTCGGGGAGCTGTTTTTT. The V gene is TRBV29-1, the J gene TRBJ2-2; TRBD1 matches at 8 bases. CDR3 length: 16 residues. V was pared by 4 bases and J by 7 bases, with 14 bases of the junction left unmatched. Germline V gene sequence: CDR1 SQVTM, CDR2 ANQGSEA.

The rearrangement joins TRBV6-1 to TRBJ1-4, with D uncertain. The CDR3 has 13 amino acids. Germline assignment: CDR1 MNHNS and CDR2 SASEGT. Trimming shortened V by 2 bases and J by 4 bases, and 5 bases separated the two germline ends. CDR3 in amino acids: CASSEWYNEKLFF. As DNA, the CDR3 is TGTGCCAGCAGTGAATGGTATAATGAAAAACTGTTTTTT.

This chain links TRBV5-1 with TRBJ2-1, with D perhaps matching TRBD2 (6 bases). Germline CDR1 SGHRS, CDR2 YFSETQ. The V end was cut by 0 bases, the J end by 3 bases, with 10 bases between. The CDR3 is made up of 15 amino acids. CDR3 amino acids: CASSLAGALYNEQFF. CDR3 bases: TGCGCCAGCAGCTTGGCGGGAGCCCTCTACAATGAGCAGTTCTTC.

This clone turned up a few times. The chain is built from TRBV6-5 and TRBJ1-1; 9 bases align to TRBD1. Per the germline V gene, CDR1 is MNHEY and CDR2 is SVGAGI. J was trimmed by 5 bases and V by 7 bases; bases with no gene match: 8. This CDR3 has 14 residues. The CDR3 DNA sequence: TGTGCCAGCACTAACAGGGGGCCTAGTACTGAAGCTTTCTTT. Translated: CASTNRGPSTEAFF.

V usage is TRBV7-3 and J usage is TRBJ1-1; D unresolved. Trimming stripped 2 bases from V and 0 bases from J, with 7 bases between. This CDR3 is 14 amino acids long. Germline assignment: CDR1 SGHTA and CDR2 FQGTGA. CDR3 bases: TGTGCCAGCAGCTTACAACCGCTGAACACTGAAGCTTTCTTT. Translated: CASSLQPLNTEAFF.

This rearrangement joins TRBV6-5 to TRBJ2-5; 7 bases are a match to TRBD1. CDR3 length: 14 residues. V gave up 6 bases and J gave up 2 bases; unmatched junction bases: 6. Germline loops: CDR1 MNHEY, CDR2 SVGAGI. The CDR3 DNA follows: TGTGCCAGCAGCCAGGGACAGAGTCAAGAGACCCAGTACTTC. Translation gives CASSQGQSQETQYF.

This clone was seen a single time. The chain is built from TRBV7-9 and TRBJ2-7, with 9 bases matching TRBD1. The junction had 1 base not matched to a gene; V was cut back by 4 bases and J by 3 bases. CDR1 and CDR2 from the germline V gene are SEHNR and FQNEAQ (reference sequence). This CDR3 region has 13 residues. As DNA, the CDR3 is TGTGCCAGCAGCTGGACAGGGGACTACGAGCAGTACTTC. It encodes CASSWTGDYEQYF.

The V and J genes are TRBV4-1 and TRBJ2-1; D is unclear. Germline V gene lookup returns CDR1 MGHRA and CDR2 YSYEKL. The CDR3 has 11 amino acids. V dropped 3 bases and J dropped 5 bases, with 2 bases sitting between them. As DNA, the CDR3 is TGCGCCAGCAGCCAGGACAATGAGCAGTTCTTC. Its translation: CASSQDNEQFF.

The V and J genes are TRBV19 and TRBJ1-1, with D tentatively TRBD1 (5 bases). V lost 5 bases and J lost 3, with 13 bases in between. CDR3 length: 14 amino acids. CDR1 and CDR2 from the germline V gene are LNHDA and SQIVND (reference sequence). This CDR3 reads CASSSPRQYTEAFF. As DNA, the CDR3 is TGTGCCAGTAGTTCCCCCAGACAGTACACTGAAGCTTTCTTT.

This clone has more than one count but fewer than ten. This chain joins TRBV7-2 and TRBJ2-7; TRBD2 matches at 8 bases. Germline V gene sequence: CDR1 SGHTA, CDR2 FQGNSA. This CDR3 spans 19 amino acids. With V trimmed by 1 base and J by 1 base, 15 bases remained unmatched. CDR3 residues: CASSLVSGGSPVPSYEQYF. The CDR3 coding sequence is TGTGCCAGCAGCTTAGTAAGCGGGGGCTCCCCCGTTCCTTCCTACGAGCAGTACTTC.

The chain uses TRBV29-1 and TRBJ1-1, with 9 bases fitting TRBD1. The CDR3 totals 15 residues. J lost 1 base, V lost 3 bases, and 6 bases had no gene match. Per germline, CDR1 SQVTM and CDR2 ANQGSEA. The CDR3 reads CSVDTGGAGNTEAFF. Written as DNA, the CDR3 is TGCAGCGTTGATACAGGGGGCGCGGGGAACACTGAAGCTTTCTTT.

The genes are TRBV10-3 and TRBJ2-2; D call uncertain. Between the trimmed V and J ends, which lost 7 bases and 0 bases, there was a span of 9 bases. The germline CDR1 and CDR2 sequences are ENHRY and SYGVKD. The CDR3 contains 14 residues. The DNA of the CDR3 is TGTGCCATCAAGGAGACTTCGAACACCGGGGAGCTGTTTTTT. Translated, it gives CAIKETSNTGELFF.

V and J are TRBV28 and TRBJ1-2; 7 nucleotides line up with TRBD1. Germline lookup yields CDR1 MDHEN and CDR2 SYDVKM. V trimming: 6 bases; J trimming: 7 bases; junction bases outside the gene matches: 8. The CDR3 has 13 amino acids. The CDR3: CASRADRVGGYTF. As DNA, the CDR3 is TGTGCCAGCAGAGCCGACAGGGTGGGTGGCTACACCTTC.

This clone was observed a handful of times. This chain joins TRBV5-1 and TRBJ1-4; weak D call: TRBD1 (6 bases). The CDR3 covers 19 residues. CDR1 is SGHRS, CDR2 YFSETQ, per germline. V was shortened by 3 bases and J by 4 bases, with 25 bases between the two germline ends. CDR3 amino acids: CASSSPGGDNSRGNEKLFF. DNA of the CDR3: TGCGCCAGCAGCTCACCCGGGGGGGACAATTCCAGGGGTAATGAAAAACTGTTTTTT.

The CDR3 protein is CASSLAAAKKTQYF. The CDR3 DNA reads as TGTGCCAGCAGCTTGGCCGCGGCAAAGAAGACCCAGTACTTC. This chain links TRBV5-6 with TRBJ2-5; D gene unclear. V gave up 0 bases and J gave up 6 bases, with 12 bases separating them. CDR3 length: 14 residues. Looked up from germline, CDR1 is SGHDT and CDR2 is YYEEEE.

This chain connects TRBV28 to TRBJ2-7, with D perhaps matching TRBD1 or TRBD2 (6 bases each). Germline V CDR1 and CDR2: MDHEN, SYDVKM. The germline V and J ends were trimmed by 4 bases and 2 bases, with 15 bases remaining between them. This CDR3 region has 15 residues. CDR3 amino acids: CASSSRDNWAYEQYF. CDR3 nucleotides: TGTGCCAGCAGTTCGCGGGACAACTGGGCCTACGAGCAGTACTTC.

V usage is TRBV29-1 and J usage is TRBJ1-1; maybe TRBD1 (5 bases). CDR3 length: 13 amino acids. CDR1 and CDR2 (germline): SQVTM, ANQGSEA. V dropped 4 bases and J dropped 0 bases, with 9 bases sitting between them. This chain's CDR3 is CSVGGGMNTEAFF. The CDR3 coding sequence is TGCAGCGTTGGGGGGGGTATGAACACTGAAGCTTTCTTT.

This chain uses TRBV19 with TRBJ1-2; unclear D gene. Germline loops: CDR1 LNHDA, CDR2 SQIVND (reference sequence). V was clipped by 8 bases and J by 1 base, with 14 bases between them. The CDR3 is 14 residues long. The CDR3 coding sequence is TGTGCCAGTGGGTCAATGGGGAATAACTATGGCTACACCTTC. It specifies CASGSMGNNYGYTF.

The V gene is TRBV29-1, the J gene TRBJ1-2; no definite D call. The CDR3 runs to 12 residues. Between the trimmed V and J ends, which lost 4 bases and 0 bases, there was a span of 6 bases. Germline lookup yields CDR1 SQVTM and CDR2 ANQGSEA. The CDR3 DNA follows: TGCAGCGTTGGGACTTCTAACTATGGCTACACCTTC. Its translation: CSVGTSNYGYTF.

This rearrangement joins TRBV30 to TRBJ2-5, with 7 bases identical to TRBD1. Germline V lookup: CDR1 GTSNPN, CDR2 SVGIG (reference sequence). J lost 7 bases, V lost 5 bases, and 13 bases had no gene match. The CDR3 extends over 14 amino acids. The CDR3 DNA reads TGTGCCTGGGATACAAGGGGGCCGCCTTGGACCCAGTACTTC. This gives the protein CAWDTRGPPWTQYF. The full variable domain, in which reference TRBV30 and TRBJ2-5 provide the parts outside the CDR3, is SQTIHQWPATLVQPVGSPLSLECTVEGTSNPNLYWYRQAAGRGLQLLFYSVGIGQISSEVPQNLSASRPQDRQFILSSKKLLLSDSGFYLCAWDTRGPPWTQYFGPGTRLLVL.

As DNA, the CDR3 is TGTGCCAGCAGTCCTGAGGGGGGACTAGCGGGATCTTCAGATACGCAGTATTTT. Its translation: CASSPEGGLAGSSDTQYF. The rearrangement uses TRBV27 and TRBJ2-3, with 13 bases fitting TRBD2. The CDR3 loop spans 18 amino acids. Per the germline V gene, CDR1 is MNHEY and CDR2 is SMNVEV (reference sequence). J was trimmed by 4 bases and V by 5 bases; bases with no gene match: 12.

The chain links TRBV5-1 to TRBJ2-2; D unclear. Trimming stripped 3 bases from V and 2 bases from J, with 11 bases between. CDR1 is SGHRS, CDR2 YFSETQ, per germline. The CDR3 extends over 15 amino acids. The CDR3 DNA reads TGCGCCAGCAGCTCCTCAGGCACAAACACCGGGGAGCTGTTTTTT. Encoded protein: CASSSSGTNTGELFF.

This chain connects TRBV28 to TRBJ1-1; D gene ambiguous. Trimming pared 2 bases from V and 5 bases from J, leaving 6 bases between. This CDR3 region has 12 residues. Per the germline V gene, CDR1 is MDHEN and CDR2 is SYDVKM. CDR3 in DNA: TGTGCCAGCAGTTTACAAATAACTGAAGCTTTCTTT. This sequence encodes CASSLQITEAFF.

V usage is TRBV19 and J usage is TRBJ2-7, with D tentatively TRBD1 (9 bases). Germline-derived CDR1 and CDR2 are LNHDA and SQIVND (reference sequence). This CDR3 has 15 amino acids. V was clipped by 7 bases and J by 2 bases, with 18 bases between them. CDR3 loop: CASTGGTGKTYEQYF. The CDR3 nucleotides read TGTGCCAGTACGGGGGGGACAGGGAAAACCTACGAGCAGTACTTC.

The chain uses TRBV2 and TRBJ2-3; the D is unclear. The CDR3 covers 14 residues. Germline V CDR1 and CDR2: SNHLY, FYNNEI. V shed 7 bases and J shed 2 bases, with 13 bases lying between them. The CDR3 loop is CASIDRVSTDTQYF. The CDR3 DNA is TGTGCCAGCATTGACCGAGTCTCCACAGATACGCAGTATTTT.

V is TRBV5-1 and J is TRBJ2-3, with 8 bases fitting TRBD1. This CDR3 spans 23 amino acids. Unmatched junction bases numbered 35, after V lost 4 bases and J lost 7 bases. Looked up from germline, CDR1 is SGHRS and CDR2 is YFSETQ. CDR3 amino acids: CASSVQPRTGSLPDPRATYTQYF. The CDR3 nucleotides read TGCGCCAGCAGCGTGCAACCGCGGACAGGGAGTCTCCCTGACCCACGGGCTACTTATACGCAGTATTTT.

The rearrangement uses TRBV6-6 and TRBJ2-7; D is possibly TRBD2 (5 bases). This CDR3 is built from 12 residues. Germline CDR1 and CDR2: MNHNY and SVGAGI (reference sequence). V lost 5 bases and J 9 bases, leaving 14 bases between the germline ends. CDR3 sequence: CASSPGNWGQYF. CDR3 bases: TGTGCCAGCAGTCCCGGGAATTGGGGGCAGTACTTC.

The V and J genes are TRBV4-3 and TRBJ2-5; 7 bases are shared with TRBD1. The CDR3 has 14 amino acids. V was clipped by 0 bases and J by 8 bases; unmatched bases: 6. The V gene's germline CDR1 is LGHNA and CDR2 YSLEER. The CDR3 spells CASSQEEGAGTQYF. Here the CDR3 DNA reads TGCGCCAGCAGCCAAGAAGAGGGGGCGGGTACCCAGTACTTC.

The gene calls are TRBV29-1 and TRBJ2-2, with D perhaps matching TRBD1 (5 bases). The CDR3 totals 14 residues. Trimming shortened V by 7 bases and J by 1 base, and 13 bases separated the two germline ends. CDR1 SQVTM and CDR2 ANQGSEA come from the germline V gene. The CDR3 DNA reads as TGCAGCGCCCAAGGGCAGGGGAACACCGGGGAGCTGTTTTTT. The encoded protein is CSAQGQGNTGELFF.